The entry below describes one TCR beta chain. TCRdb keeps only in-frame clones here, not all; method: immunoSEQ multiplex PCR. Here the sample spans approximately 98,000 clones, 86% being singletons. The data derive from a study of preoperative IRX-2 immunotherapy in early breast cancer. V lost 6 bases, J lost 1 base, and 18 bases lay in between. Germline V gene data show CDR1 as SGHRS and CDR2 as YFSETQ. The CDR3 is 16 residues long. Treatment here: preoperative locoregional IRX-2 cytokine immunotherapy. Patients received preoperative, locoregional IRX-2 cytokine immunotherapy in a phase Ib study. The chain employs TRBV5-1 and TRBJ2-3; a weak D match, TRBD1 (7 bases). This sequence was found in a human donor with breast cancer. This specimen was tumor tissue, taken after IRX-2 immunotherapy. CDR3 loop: CASTSGWRGRTDTQYF. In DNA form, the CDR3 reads TGCGCCAGCACCTCCGGTTGGAGGGGGCGCACAGATACGCAGTATTTT. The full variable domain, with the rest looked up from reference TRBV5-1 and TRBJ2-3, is KAGVTQTPRYLIKTRGQQVTLSCSPISGHRSVSWYQQTPGQGLQFLFEYFSETQRNKGNFPGRFSGRQFSNSRSEMNVSTLELGDSALYLCASTSGWRGRTDTQYFGPGTRLTVL.